A single sample is the source of the 24 T cell receptor beta chains below, sequenced in a study of CD8+ T cells in alopecia areata. Sequencing templates came from extracted RNA that was reverse transcribed into cDNA. TCRdb's table, derived via immunoSEQ multiplex PCR, lists solely in-frame clones and lacks some. Altogether some 150,000 clones are present, around 50% being singletons, with the ten largest covering approximately 19%. Sample: CD8+ T cells sorted from blood, taken at week 0. These receptors all come from a human donor with alopecia areata.

The chain joins TRBV15 to TRBJ2-3; a weak D match, TRBD2 (6 bases). With 1 base removed from V and 2 bases from J, the gap between germline ends came to 19 bases. CDR1 and CDR2 from the germline V gene are LNHNV and YYDKDF (reference sequence). The CDR3 has 18 amino acids. The CDR3 DNA is TGTGCCACCAGCAGAGGCGGTTACGGCGGGGAATACACAGATACGCAGTATTTT. Protein product: CATSRGGYGGEYTDTQYF.

The chain recombines TRBV30 with TRBJ2-7; D is uncertain. V was pared by 0 bases and J by 9 bases, with 24 bases between. The CDR3 covers 16 residues. The germline gives CDR1 GTSNPN, CDR2 SVGIG (reference sequence). The CDR3 sequence is CAWSVPSSLSYWGQYF. CDR3 nucleotides: TGTGCCTGGAGTGTACCCTCCAGCTTAAGCTATTGGGGGCAGTACTTC. Full variable domain (remainder filled in from reference TRBV30 and TRBJ2-7): SQTIHQWPATLVQPVGSPLSLECTVEGTSNPNLYWYRQAAGRGLQLLFYSVGIGQISSEVPQNLSASRPQDRQFILSSKKLLLSDSGFYLCAWSVPSSLSYWGQYFGPGTRLTVT.

The chain employs TRBV7-9 and TRBJ2-7; D might be TRBD1 (5 bases). CDR3 length equals 16 residues. With 5 bases removed from V and 1 base from J, the gap between germline ends came to 18 bases. Germline V CDR1 and CDR2: SEHNR, FQNEAQ (reference sequence). CDR3 nucleotides: TGTGCCAGCAGCGCAGACGTGCAGGGTCGATCCTACGAGCAGTACTTC. It codes for CASSADVQGRSYEQYF.

This sequence joins TRBV30 and TRBJ1-2; D ambiguous. CDR1 GTSNPN and CDR2 SVGIG come from the germline V gene (reference sequence). This CDR3 contains 14 residues. V shed 0 bases and J shed 3 bases, with 11 bases lying between them. The CDR3, as DNA: TGTGCCTGGAGTGTGGGGATTCGAGACTATGGCTACACCTTC. The encoded protein is CAWSVGIRDYGYTF.

The sample holds a few counts of this clone. V is TRBV4-3 and J is TRBJ2-7, with no clear D. Trimming removed 0 bases at V and 5 bases at J, with 8 bases between. Germline CDR1 reads LGHNA; CDR2 reads YSLEER. The length of the CDR3 is 13 residues. In nucleotides, the CDR3 is TGCGCCAGCAGCCAAGATCTCGAGGACGAGCAGTACTTC. Its translation: CASSQDLEDEQYF.

Here the CDR3 reads CASSLDLSEQFF. In nucleotides, the CDR3 is TGTGCCAGCAGCTTAGATCTCAGTGAGCAGTTCTTC. The chain is built from TRBV11-2 and TRBJ2-1; the D is unclear. Per the germline V gene, CDR1 is SGHAT and CDR2 is FQNNGV. Trimming pared 0 bases from V and 9 bases from J, leaving 6 bases between. The CDR3 totals 12 residues.

This clone was seen a handful of times. The chain combines TRBV11-3 with TRBJ2-7; tentatively, D is TRBD1 (6 bases). There are 15 residues in the CDR3. CDR1 is SGHNT, CDR2 YENEEA, per germline. V was cut by 4 bases and J by 2 bases, with 15 bases left in between. The CDR3 DNA reads TGTGCCAGCAGCTGGGACAAAGGCAAGCCCTACGAGCAGTACTTC. It yields the protein CASSWDKGKPYEQYF.

CDR3 DNA sequence: TGTGCCAGCAGCTCCCGGGACAACTACGAGCAGTACTTC. Protein sequence: CASSSRDNYEQYF. V is TRBV11-3 and J is TRBJ2-7; D is possibly TRBD1 (6 bases). Trimming took off 4 bases at V and 3 bases at J, with 10 bases between the two ends. The CDR3 spans 13 residues. Per the germline V gene, CDR1 is SGHNT and CDR2 is YENEEA.

V is TRBV9 and J is TRBJ1-5, with TRBD1 identical over 8 bases. Germline trimming cut 4 bases from V and 3 bases from J; bases unmatched to any gene: 6. The CDR3 runs 15 residues. Per germline, CDR1 SGDLS and CDR2 YYNGEE. DNA of the CDR3: TGTGCCAGCAGCCCAGGGGGCGGCTCCAATCAGCCCCAGCATTTT. It specifies CASSPGGGSNQPQHF.

A remark on this clone: Distinct nucleotide sequences in the sample also encode this CDR3. This chain links TRBV6-5 with TRBJ2-1; D ambiguous. Germline V lookup: CDR1 MNHEY, CDR2 SVGAGI. V lost 0 bases and J 6 bases, leaving 3 bases between the germline ends. The CDR3 runs 12 residues. The CDR3 is CASSYSGNEQFF. The CDR3 DNA follows: TGTGCCAGCAGTTACTCTGGCAATGAGCAGTTCTTC.

This clone occurred many times. DNA for the CDR3: TGTGCCAGCAGCTGGACAGGTGAAAAACTGTTTTTT. It encodes CASSWTGEKLFF. The chain combines TRBV6-5 with TRBJ1-4, with 7 bases aligning to TRBD1. This CDR3 comprises 12 residues. Germline V lookup: CDR1 MNHEY, CDR2 SVGAGI. V lost 6 bases and J lost 7; bases outside the gene matches: 2.

This clone was counted between two and nine times. V and J are TRBV5-5 and TRBJ2-7; perhaps TRBD2 as D (7 bases). CDR3 size: 17 residues. Germline CDR1 and CDR2: SGHKS and YYEKEE (reference sequence). With 4 bases removed from V and 3 bases from J, the gap between germline ends came to 23 bases. The DNA for the CDR3 is TGTGCCAGCAGCCGTCCGGTCCCTAGGGGAGGGGGCTACGAGCAGTACTTC. It codes for CASSRPVPRGGGYEQYF.

The rearrangement joins TRBV27 to TRBJ1-6; D not certain. Trimming shortened V by 4 bases and J by 7 bases, and 14 bases separated the two germline ends. This CDR3 comprises 15 residues. CDR1 is MNHEY, CDR2 SMNVEV, per germline (reference sequence). CDR3 residues: CASSSREERNSPLHF. The CDR3, as DNA: TGTGCCAGCAGTTCGAGGGAGGAGCGCAATTCACCCCTCCACTTT.

The chain is built from TRBV30 and TRBJ2-2, with D possibly matching TRBD1 (5 bases). Trimming cost V 3 bases and J 1 base, with 6 bases left between them. Germline V gives CDR1 GTSNPN, CDR2 SVGIG (reference sequence). The CDR3 is 13 amino acids. DNA of the CDR3: TGTGCCTGGAGCACAGGGAACACCGGGGAGCTGTTTTTT. Translating it yields CAWSTGNTGELFF. Combining the CDR3 with reference TRBV30 and TRBJ2-2 gives the whole variable domain SQTIHQWPATLVQPVGSPLSLECTVEGTSNPNLYWYRQAAGRGLQLLFYSVGIGQISSEVPQNLSASRPQDRQFILSSKKLLLSDSGFYLCAWSTGNTGELFFGEGSRLTVL.

This clone was observed a handful of times. The chain links TRBV2 to TRBJ1-5; the match to TRBD1 covers 8 bases. The CDR3 runs 14 residues. Germline trimming cut 5 bases from V and 6 bases from J; bases unmatched to any gene: 6. Germline V gene data show CDR1 as SNHLY and CDR2 as FYNNEI. CDR3 amino acids: CASSRGQGGQPQHF. CDR3 bases: TGTGCCAGCAGTAGAGGACAGGGAGGTCAGCCCCAGCATTTT.

The rearrangement joins TRBV27 to TRBJ2-7; tentatively, D is TRBD2 (5 bases). Deletions cut 6 bases from V and 4 bases from J, with 13 bases between. The germline V gene encodes CDR1 MNHEY and CDR2 SMNVEV (reference sequence). The CDR3 loop spans 13 amino acids. The CDR3 loop is CASSPGRGYEQYF. CDR3 nucleotide sequence: TGTGCCAGCAGCCCGGGAAGAGGGTACGAGCAGTACTTC.

The chain employs TRBV28 and TRBJ1-1; D gene uncertain. Per the germline V gene, CDR1 is MDHEN and CDR2 is SYDVKM. The CDR3 extends over 14 amino acids. Trimming shortened V by 6 bases and J by 5 bases, and 16 bases separated the two germline ends. As DNA, the CDR3 is TGTGCCAGCAGCTACAGTCGGAGGGTTACTGAAGCTTTCTTT. The encoded protein is CASSYSRRVTEAFF.

The V and J genes are TRBV7-8 and TRBJ1-1, with D unclear. Germline V gives CDR1 SGHVS, CDR2 FQNEAQ. Trimming took off 0 bases at V and 3 bases at J, with 14 bases between the two ends. The CDR3 has 16 amino acids. CDR3 sequence (DNA): TGTGCCAGCAGCTTAGCGCTGAGGATCTTGGACACTGAAGCTTTCTTT. Its translation is CASSLALRILDTEAFF.

This clone was seen more than once but under ten times. This sequence joins TRBV4-3 and TRBJ2-7; D is uncertain. Trimming left V 0 bases short and J 3 bases short, with 6 bases between. Germline V gene lookup returns CDR1 LGHNA and CDR2 YSLEER. The CDR3 runs 13 residues. CDR3: CASSQDLHYEQYF. The CDR3 DNA follows: TGCGCCAGCAGCCAAGATCTCCACTACGAGCAGTACTTC.

This chain joins TRBV7-3 and TRBJ2-2; no clear D gene. Germline V CDR1 and CDR2: SGHTA, FQGTGA. V was pared by 4 bases and J by 7 bases, with 7 bases between. The CDR3 has 12 amino acids. The CDR3 coding sequence is TGTGCCAGCAGCTACACGCTCGGGGAGCTGTTTTTT. The encoded protein is CASSYTLGELFF.

The chain employs TRBV13 and TRBJ2-3; D remains ambiguous. From germline, CDR1 is PRHDT and CDR2 FYEKMQ (reference sequence). The V end lost 5 bases, the J end lost 2 bases, and 2 bases lay between the germline ends. There are 11 residues in the CDR3. The DNA for the CDR3 is TGTGCCAGCAGCATCACAGATACGCAGTATTTT. It yields the protein CASSITDTQYF.

Remarks on this clone: The same CDR3 can be traced to other DNA sequences in this sample. The chain links TRBV29-1 to TRBJ1-1; D is unresolved. The CDR3 contains 12 residues. The germline V and J ends were trimmed by 4 bases and 1 base, with 7 bases remaining between them. The germline CDR1 and CDR2 sequences are SQVTM and ANQGSEA. DNA of the CDR3: TGCAGCGTTGCAGCCGGGAACACTGAAGCTTTCTTT. This translates into CSVAAGNTEAFF.

This clone was seen once. The sample holds other DNA sequences that translate to the same CDR3. The chain carries TRBV30 and TRBJ1-1; TRBD1 might be the D (5 bases). The V end lost 4 bases, the J end lost 8 bases, and 11 bases lay between the germline ends. This CDR3 spans 11 amino acids. CDR1 and CDR2 from the germline V gene are GTSNPN and SVGIG (reference sequence). CDR3 in amino acids: CAWTEGTEAFF. In DNA, the CDR3 is TGTGCCTGGACAGAGGGGACCGAAGCTTTCTTT.

This clone has just a few counts. The gene calls are TRBV6-6 and TRBJ2-7, with TRBD1 as a possible D gene (6 bases). Looked up from germline, CDR1 is MNHNY and CDR2 is SVGAGI (reference sequence). The V gene lost 4 bases and the J gene lost 4 bases, with 11 bases spanning the gap. The CDR3 contains 13 residues. CDR3 DNA sequence: TGTGCCAGCAGTTCCCGGGACAAATACGAGCAGTACTTC. It is translated as CASSSRDKYEQYF.